This T cell receptor (beta chain) was profiled in a study of persistence of HIV-infected CD4 T cells. Looking at the study overall: Multiple blood draws of up to roughly 200 mL, except a couple of donors with single leukapheresis. Notes on the study in general: CMV- and Gag-responding cells had lower TCRbeta richness than CD3/CD28-responding cells.

In regard to this clone: The antigen is undetermined.

Sequencing used immunoSEQ version 4 in survey mode. Produced via immunoSEQ multiplex PCR; TCRdb's table is partial and in-frame only. The sample lists about 32,000 clones, roughly four fifths occurring once. An overlapping HIV-1 Gag peptide pool stimulated these cells at approximately 1 ug/peptide/mL. CD40L-negative CD69-negative CD45RO-high memory CD4+ T cells were sorted as populations depleted of antigen-responding cells. V dropped 2 bases and J dropped 4 bases, with 6 bases sitting between them. The CDR3 is made up of 13 amino acids. This TCR was sampled from an adult woman with HIV who was CMV-seropositive. The chain employs TRBV12-3 or TRBV12-4 and TRBJ1-5; D possibly corresponds to TRBD1 (5 bases). Here the sequenced sample was CD4+ T cells sorted from PBMCs after roughly 19-hour stimulation, taken from a patient who received antiretroviral therapy. The CDR3 protein is CASSLKGNQPQHF. The CDR3 nucleotides read TGTGCCAGCAGTTTAAAGGGGAATCAGCCCCAGCATTTT.